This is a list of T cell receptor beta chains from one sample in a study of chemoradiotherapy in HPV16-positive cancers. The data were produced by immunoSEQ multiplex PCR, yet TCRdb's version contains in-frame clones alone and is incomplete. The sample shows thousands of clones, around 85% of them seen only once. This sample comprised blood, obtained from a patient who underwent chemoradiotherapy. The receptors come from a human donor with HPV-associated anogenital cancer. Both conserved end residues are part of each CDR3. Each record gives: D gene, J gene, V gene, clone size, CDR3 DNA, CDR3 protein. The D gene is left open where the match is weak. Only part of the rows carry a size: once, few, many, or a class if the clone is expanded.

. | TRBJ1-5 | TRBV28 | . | TGTGCCAGCAGTTTAGAGGTTGACAAGACGTGGTGGGGTTCTATAGTTAGCAATCAGCCCCAGCATTTT | CASSLEVDKTWWGSIVSNQPQHF
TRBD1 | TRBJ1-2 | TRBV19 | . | TGTGCCAGTAGTATATTTCTGAAGGACAGGGTAGTTGCTAACTATGGCTACACCTTC | CASSIFLKDRVVANYGYTF
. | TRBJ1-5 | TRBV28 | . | TGTGCCAGCTTTAAAGCGATTTCCCCATATAGCAATCAGCCCCAGCATTTT | CASFKAISPYSNQPQHF
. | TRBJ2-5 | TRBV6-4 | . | TGTGCCAGCAGTGACTCAGGGGGAGGAGGAATGGAGACCCAGTACTTC | CASSDSGGGGMETQYF
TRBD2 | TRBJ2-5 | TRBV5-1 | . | TGCGCCAGCAGCGGGGGGGTAGTTCAAGAGACCCAGTACTTC | CASSGGVVQETQYF
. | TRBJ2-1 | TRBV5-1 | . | TGCGCCAGCAGCTTGAACGGGCGGGGGCTATTCAATGAGCAGTTCTTC | CASSLNGRGLFNEQFF
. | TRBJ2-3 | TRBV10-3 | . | TGTGCCATCAGTGAGCGTGCAGATACGCAGTATTTT | CAISERADTQYF
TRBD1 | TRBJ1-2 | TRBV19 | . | TGTGCCAGTAGTATGCAAGGGGGCCTCTACTATGGCTACACCTTC | CASSMQGGLYYGYTF
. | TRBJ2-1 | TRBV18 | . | TGTGCCAGCTCACCACCGGGCGGGGTCAATGAGCAGTTCTTC | CASSPPGGVNEQFF
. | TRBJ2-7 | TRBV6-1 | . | TGTGCCAGCAGTGGAGGGCTAGATAAGACATACGAGCAGTACTTC | CASSGGLDKTYEQYF
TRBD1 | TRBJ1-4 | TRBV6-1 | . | TGTGCCAGCAGGTTTACAGGGGGTGAAAAACTGTTTTTT | CASRFTGGEKLFF
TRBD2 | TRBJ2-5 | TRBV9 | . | TGTGCCAGCAGCGTAGCTTTTGGACTAGCGGGGGGGGAGACCCAGTACTTC | CASSVAFGLAGGETQYF
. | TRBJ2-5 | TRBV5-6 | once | TGTGCCAGCAGCTTGGGGCCGGAGACCCAGTACTTC | CASSLGPETQYF
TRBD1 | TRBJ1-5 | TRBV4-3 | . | TGCGCCAGCAGCCAATATGCGACCGGGACAGGGCTCTATCAGCCCCAGCATTTT | CASSQYATGTGLYQPQHF
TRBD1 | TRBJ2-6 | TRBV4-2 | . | TGTGCCAGCAGCCAAGAAGGAGCAGGGGGCAGTGGGGCCAACGTCCTGACTTTC | CASSQEGAGGSGANVLTF
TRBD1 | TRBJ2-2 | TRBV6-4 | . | TGTGCCAGCAGTGCCCGGACAGGGGGCGACACCGGGGAGCTGTTTTTT | CASSARTGGDTGELFF
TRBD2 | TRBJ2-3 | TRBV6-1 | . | TGTGCCAGCAGTGCAGTGGGACTAGCGAGCACAGATACGCAGTATTTT | CASSAVGLASTDTQYF
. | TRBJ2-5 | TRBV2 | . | TGTGCCAGCAGTGAACGAAGAACCGGGTGGCAAGAGACCCAGTACTTC | CASSERRTGWQETQYF
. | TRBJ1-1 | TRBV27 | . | TGTGCCAGCAGTTTAGACCGACAGAACACTGAAGCTTTCTTT | CASSLDRQNTEAFF
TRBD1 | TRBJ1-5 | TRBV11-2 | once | TGTGCCAGCAGCCCGGGACAGGGAGTGGTTGGGCAGCCCCAGCATTTT | CASSPGQGVVGQPQHF
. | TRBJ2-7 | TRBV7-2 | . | TGTGCCAGCAGCTCGGACTACTACGAGCAGTACTTC | CASSSDYYEQYF
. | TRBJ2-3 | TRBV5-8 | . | TGTGCCAGCAGCTTGGGAGTCGTCCGTACGGATACGCAGTATTTT | CASSLGVVRTDTQYF
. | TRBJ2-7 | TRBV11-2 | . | TGTGCCAGCAGCTTTAGCCAGGCCAGCTCCTACGAGCAGTACTTC | CASSFSQASSYEQYF
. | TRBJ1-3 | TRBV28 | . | TGTGCCAGCAGTCTCGTGGGAAACACCATATATTTT | CASSLVGNTIYF
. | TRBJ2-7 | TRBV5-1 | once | TGCGCCAGCAGCCCGACAGGCTACGAGCAGTACTTC | CASSPTGYEQYF
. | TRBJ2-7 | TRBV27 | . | TGTGCCAGCAGCTTGGGACACCTCCCCTACGAGCAGTACTTC | CASSLGHLPYEQYF
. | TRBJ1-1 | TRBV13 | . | TGTGCCAGCAGCGGGCTGGGTGTGGGAGACACTGAAGCTTTCTTT | CASSGLGVGDTEAFF
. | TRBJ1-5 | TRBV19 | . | TGTGCCAGTAGTGCCCAGCCCCAGCATTTT | CASSAQPQHF